The 2 T cell receptor beta chains given below trace back to one sample, sequenced in a study of blood T cells in healthy people across ages. A J-beta primer mix and a sample-barcoded 5' primer were used in a second PCR of about 7 to 11 cycles. TCRdb itself ran the 5' RACE reads through MiXCR, one entry per CDR3 protein. Of some 850,000 distinct CDR3 sequences listed, approximately 24% are singletons. These same records also appear under a second study, on T cells of mothers and their children.

The sequencing sample was made of blood. The receptors stem from a boy aged 5-17 years in good health.

The chain employs TRBV5-1 and TRBJ2-7; D gene uncertain. V was shortened by 0 bases and J by 2 bases, with 12 bases between the two germline ends. Germline V gene lookup returns CDR1 SGHRS and CDR2 YFSETQ. The CDR3 totals 15 residues. CDR3 bases: TGCGCCAGCAGCTTGGATTCCCAGGAGACCTACGAGCAGTACTTC. Translated, it gives CASSLDSQETYEQYF.

The gene calls are TRBV4-1 and TRBJ2-5; the match to TRBD2 covers 10 bases. Trimming cost V 3 bases and J 0 bases; bases outside gene matches: 4. The length of the CDR3 is 16 residues. Germline CDR1 MGHRA, CDR2 YSYEKL. The CDR3 is CASSHLAGVYQETQYF. The CDR3 bases are TGCGCCAGCAGCCACCTAGCGGGGGTCTACCAAGAGACCCAGTACTTC.